This T cell receptor beta chain was sequenced for a study of T-cell memory formation after mild COVID-19. On the study more broadly: The study found TCR clusters largely donor specific. General observations from the study: Contracting clones, day 15 to 85, had balanced CD4/CD8, and later expanders favored CD4+.

Trimming pared 5 bases from V and 5 bases from J, leaving 16 bases between. The CDR3 spans 15 residues. This clonotype was counted between two and nine times. Its target is not known. Constant-segment primers were used for 5'RACE, and the resulting TCR alpha and TCR beta cDNA libraries carried sample barcodes and UMIs. TCRdb fed the 5' RACE reads into MiXCR, producing one record per CDR3 protein. The data show 560,000 or so distinct CDR3 sequences, approximately 15% seen once. This sequence joins TRBV12-3 or TRBV12-4 and TRBJ2-1; the D gene is possibly TRBD2 (6 bases). The receptor was derived from an adult woman who had mild COVID-19 (a few samples of this study predate the infection). Cell type and time point are not known. The sample taken for sequencing was PBMCs or a T cell subset sorted from them (not recorded which). In nucleotides, the CDR3 is TGTGCCAGCAGTACAAACCTGGGACTTGACAATGAGCAGTTCTTC. Translating gives CASSTNLGLDNEQFF.